This T cell receptor (beta chain) was found in a study of blood T cell repertoires in COVID-19. Study as a whole: Samples came from the United States, Italy and Spain, spanning acute and convalescent COVID-19. PBMCs, B-cell-depleted T cells, or T cells provided the cDNA or gDNA that made up the material.

Authors' methods: Estimation of nucleated cell counts relied on the amplification of reference gene primers. Data came from immunoSEQ multiplex PCR; TCRdb stores just in-frame clones and leaves some out. Clonal size and the V and J genes are those of that table, whereas D and trimming came from the DNA. The table lists some 260,000 clones, nearly 90% of them singletons, with 3% in the top ten. The source of this sequence is a man aged 18 to 30 with active or convalescent COVID-19. Source material: peripheral blood.

The CDR3 sequence: CASSPLAGVPYNEQFF. Written as DNA, the CDR3 is TGTGCCAGCAGCCCTTTAGCGGGAGTACCCTACAATGAGCAGTTCTTC. The chain is built from TRBV7-6 and TRBJ2-1, with TRBD2 identical over 9 bases. Germline trimming cut 5 bases from V and 2 bases from J; bases unmatched to any gene: 7. The CDR3 length is 16 residues. Per germline, CDR1 SGHVS and CDR2 FNYEAQ. Supplemented by reference TRBV7-6 and TRBJ2-1, the full variable domain reads GAGVSQSPRYKVTKRGQDVALRCDPISGHVSLYWYRQALGQGPEFLTYFNYEAQQDKSGLPNDRFSAERPEGSISTLTIQRTEQRDSAMYRCASSPLAGVPYNEQFFGPGTRLTVL.